Given below is one T cell receptor beta chain in context. TCRdb reanalysed the RT-PCR reads using MiXCR and keeps one entry per CDR3 protein. The sample lists under 200,000 distinct CDR3 sequences; approximately 12% were seen once. The germline V gene encodes CDR1 PRHDT and CDR2 FYEKMQ (reference sequence). Trimming took 5 bases from V and 2 from J, leaving 9 bases between them. This CDR3 has 13 residues. This entry is derived from a study of response to subunit inactivated influenza vaccine. The same specimen was also included in a second study, on T cells expressing NK-cell markers. From that second work: The authors generated TCR beta cDNA through 5'RACE template switching with UMIs. Among eight sequenced donors, seven carried HCMV seropositivity while one was seronegative. A few of the donors also had these clonotypes leading their CD3+CD56-NKG2C+ fraction.

The sample in question was CD8+ T cells sorted from PBMCs, obtained 12 days after vaccination. The TCR comes from a man between 45 and 60 years old who received an inactivated influenza vaccine. The chain couples TRBV13 to TRBJ1-2; D unresolved. The CDR3 sequence is CASSPGRNYGYTF. CDR3 in DNA: TGTGCCAGCAGCCCAGGACGAAACTATGGCTACACCTTC. The whole variable domain, filled in from reference TRBV13 and TRBJ1-2, reads AAGVIQSPRHLIKEKRETATLKCYPIPRHDTVYWYQQGPGQDPQFLISFYEKMQSDKGSIPDRFSAQQFSDYHSELNMSSLELGDSALYFCASSPGRNYGYTFGSGTRLTVV.